The 17 T cell receptor beta chains below come from one sample, sequenced in a study of T-cell memory formation after mild COVID-19. MiXCR was run by TCRdb on the 5' RACE reads, yielding one entry per CDR3 protein. This table holds approximately 560,000 distinct CDR3 sequences, around 15% found once. The sequenced sample was PBMCs or a T cell subset sorted from them (not recorded which). These receptors were collected from an adult woman who had mild COVID-19 (a few samples of this study predate the infection). Cell type and time point are not known.

V and J are TRBV15 and TRBJ1-2; TRBD1 might be the D (6 bases). There are 15 residues in the CDR3. V was trimmed by 0 bases and J by 8 bases, leaving 16 bases between them. The V gene's germline CDR1 is LNHNV and CDR2 YYDKDF (reference sequence). Here the CDR3 DNA reads TGTGCCACCAGCAGAGATCAGGGCAGGGGAGGGGGCTACACCTTC. It encodes CATSRDQGRGGGYTF. Filled out from reference TRBV15 and TRBJ1-2, the complete variable domain reads DAMVIQNPRYQVTQFGKPVTLSCSQTLNHNVMYWYQQKSSQAPKLLFHYYDKDFNNEADTPDNFQSRRPNTSFCFLDIRSPGLGDTAMYLCATSRDQGRGGGYTFGSGTRLTVV.

This sequence joins TRBV24-1 and TRBJ2-5, with unresolved D. There are 16 residues in the CDR3. V was trimmed by 0 bases and J by 0 bases, leaving 10 bases between them. Germline lookup yields CDR1 KGHDR and CDR2 SFDVKD. This CDR3 reads CATSDLSSSHQETQYF. The CDR3 nucleotides are TGTGCCACCAGTGATTTGAGCAGCTCTCACCAAGAGACCCAGTACTTC.

This clonotype has a count of ten or more. This sequence joins TRBV12-3 or TRBV12-4 and TRBJ2-1; TRBD2 matches at 9 bases. V dropped 4 bases and J dropped 7; count of bases not matched to a gene: 8. This CDR3 is built from 15 residues. The CDR3 region is CASSSHSGSRNEQFF. The DNA for the CDR3 is TGTGCCAGCAGTTCTCATAGCGGGAGTAGGAATGAGCAGTTCTTC.

The chain employs TRBV27 and TRBJ1-2; TRBD1 might be the D (5 bases). The germline CDR1 and CDR2 sequences are MNHEY and SMNVEV (reference sequence). CDR3 length: 14 residues. V gave up 5 bases and J gave up 6 bases, with 16 bases separating them. CDR3 DNA: TGTGCCAGCAGTCCCCTGGCAGGGAGCCATGGCTACACCTTC. Translated: CASSPLAGSHGYTF.

The CDR3: CATELGTSGSNEQFF. DNA of the CDR3: TGTGCCACCGAACTCGGGACTAGCGGGAGCAATGAGCAGTTCTTC. The rearrangement links TRBV24-1 to TRBJ2-1; 14 bases agree with TRBD2. The CDR3 runs 15 residues. The V gene end was trimmed by 9 bases and the J gene end by 6 bases; junction bases not matched to a gene: 6. CDR1 is KGHDR and CDR2 is SFDVKD in the germline V gene.

This clonotype was counted at least ten times. This rearrangement joins TRBV6-5 to TRBJ2-7, with D perhaps being TRBD1 or TRBD2 (5 bases each). Trimming stripped 0 bases from V and 1 base from J, with 10 bases between. This CDR3 has 15 residues. CDR1 MNHEY and CDR2 SVGAGI come from the germline V gene. The CDR3 is CASSYSIGASYEQYF. DNA for the CDR3: TGTGCCAGCAGTTACTCGATCGGGGCATCCTACGAGCAGTACTTC.

This chain joins TRBV7-6 and TRBJ1-1; 7 bases are a match to TRBD1. The CDR3 has 15 amino acids. J gave up 6 bases and V 5 bases, and 12 bases lay outside the gene matches. Germline loops: CDR1 SGHVS, CDR2 FNYEAQ. CDR3 in DNA: TGTGCCAGCAGCACTACACAGGGGTTGTCGGCTGAAGCTTTCTTT. Protein product: CASSTTQGLSAEAFF.

This clonotype was recorded a few times. This rearrangement joins TRBV6-6 to TRBJ2-2; a weak D match, TRBD2 (5 bases). This CDR3 has 15 residues. Trimming left V 6 bases short and J 0 bases short, with 11 bases between. Per the germline V gene, CDR1 is MNHNY and CDR2 is SVGAGI (reference sequence). The CDR3 spells CASRRAAANTGELFF. CDR3 nucleotides: TGTGCCAGCAGAAGAGCGGCTGCGAACACCGGGGAGCTGTTTTTT.

The table lists this clonotype with a few counts. The rearrangement links TRBV28 to TRBJ1-5; D perhaps matches TRBD1 (5 bases). The germline V gene has CDR1 MDHEN and CDR2 SYDVKM. CDR3 length: 14 residues. V lost 7 bases to trimming and J lost 2 bases, with 12 bases between them. The CDR3 DNA reads as TGTGCCAGCACCCTGGGAGGGGGCAATCAGCCCCAGCATTTT. It translates to CASTLGGGNQPQHF. The full variable domain, completed using reference TRBV28 and TRBJ1-5, is DVKVTQSSRYLVKRTGEKVFLECVQDMDHENMFWYRQDPGLGLRLIYFSYDVKMKEKGDIPEGYSVSREKKERFSLILESASTNQTSMYLCASTLGGGNQPQHFGDGTRLSIL.

In its sample, this clonotype was seen many times. J is TRBJ2-7 and V is TRBV12-3 or TRBV12-4; 7 bases are a match to TRBD1. V trimming: 5 bases; J trimming: 5 bases; junction bases outside the gene matches: 3. The CDR3 has 12 amino acids. The chain's CDR3 is CASSRQGNEQYF. The CDR3 DNA follows: TGTGCCAGCAGTAGACAGGGAAACGAGCAGTACTTC.

This clonotype was observed a few times. The V and J genes are TRBV19 and TRBJ2-1; possibly TRBD2 for D (7 bases). The CDR3 sequence is 15 residues long. The V end lost 5 bases, the J end lost 7 bases, and 18 bases lay between the germline ends. Germline loops: CDR1 LNHDA, CDR2 SQIVND (reference sequence). CDR3 DNA: TGTGCCAGTAGTCTCCGGGAGGCAGGGGTAAATGAGCAGTTCTTC. This sequence encodes CASSLREAGVNEQFF.

A few counts support this clonotype. The chain combines TRBV5-1 with TRBJ1-2, with 9 positions matching TRBD1. The junction had 17 bases not matched to a gene; V was cut back by 4 bases and J by 7 bases. There are 17 residues in the CDR3. CDR1 is SGHRS and CDR2 is YFSETQ in the germline V gene. For the CDR3, the DNA is TGCGCCAGCAGCCTGGACGGTCCGGGGACAGGGTTCCGTGGCTACACCTTC. Protein: CASSLDGPGTGFRGYTF.

The rearrangement uses TRBV7-6 and TRBJ2-2; TRBD1 might be the D (5 bases). With 5 bases removed from V and 5 bases from J, the gap between germline ends came to 24 bases. Germline lookup yields CDR1 SGHVS and CDR2 FNYEAQ. This CDR3 is built from 18 residues. The CDR3 sequence is CASSLIRVASGRTGELFF. The CDR3, as DNA: TGTGCCAGCAGCCTTATTCGAGTGGCCTCAGGGCGGACCGGGGAGCTGTTTTTT.

This clonotype showed up just a few times. The chain uses TRBV20-1 and TRBJ1-1; no clear D gene. The CDR3 length is 11 residues. V dropped 6 bases and J dropped 8 bases, with 13 bases sitting between them. In germline, CDR1 is DFQATT, CDR2 SNEGSKA (reference sequence). CDR3 residues: CSAVRSHEAFF. The CDR3 DNA follows: TGCAGTGCCGTAAGGTCCCACGAAGCTTTCTTT.

The rearrangement joins TRBV21-1 to TRBJ2-7. TRBV21-1 is termed a pseudogene. The CDR3 loop spans 18 amino acids. The CDR3 region has the DNA TGTGCCACCCACACACCGTCTGGAAAAACGGTCCGCTCCTACGAGCAGTACTTC. It translates to CATHTPSGKTVRSYEQYF.

This clonotype was picked up a small number of times. J is TRBJ2-1 and V is TRBV9; TRBD2 aligns across 13 bases. This CDR3 comprises 16 residues. The V segment lost 4 bases and the J segment 4 bases; nucleotides outside the gene matches: 5. The germline V gene encodes CDR1 SGDLS and CDR2 YYNGEE. CDR3 nucleotides: TGTGCCAGCAGCCTCACTAGCGGGGGGGCTTACAATGAGCAGTTCTTC. It yields the protein CASSLTSGGAYNEQFF.

This clonotype showed up just a few times. The genes are TRBV11-2 and TRBJ2-5, with D perhaps TRBD1 (6 bases). Germline V gives CDR1 SGHAT, CDR2 FQNNGV. Between the trimmed V and J ends, which lost 7 bases and 1 base, there was a span of 13 bases. CDR3 size: 14 residues. The CDR3 DNA is TGTGCCAGCACTTACGAGGGGGTCCAAGAGACCCAGTACTTC. It yields the protein CASTYEGVQETQYF.